This is a list of T cell receptor beta chains from one sample in a study of blood T cell repertoires in COVID-19. Profiled with immunoSEQ multiplex PCR; TCRdb holds only in-frame clones, not every one. The profile covers about 73,000 clones, with around 80% appearing a single time and 2.5% to 3% taken by the ten largest. Sequenced sample: peripheral blood. Source of these receptors: a man aged 80 or over with active or convalescent COVID-19. The CDR3 runs from the conserved cysteine through the conserved F or W. D genes are given only for firm matches. Clone sizes are given selectively: once, few, many, or a class where the clone is expanded.

>NA|TRBD1|TRBV7-9|TRBJ1-4
CASSLRTGDEKLFF
TGTGCCAGCAGCTTAAGGACAGGAGATGAAAAACTGTTTTTT
>NA|NA|TRBV23-1|TRBJ1-4
CASSQGGFNEKLFF
TGCGCCAGCAGTCAGGGGGGTTTCAATGAAAAACTGTTTTTT
>NA|TRBD2|TRBV5-4|TRBJ2-3
CASSRTLSGRVSDTQYF
TGTGCCAGCAGCAGGACCCTTAGCGGGAGGGTTTCAGATACGCAGTATTTT
>NA|TRBD1|TRBV5-1|TRBJ1-4
CASSLTGVGGKLFF
TGCGCCAGCAGCTTGACAGGGGTTGGAGGAAAACTGTTTTTT
>NA|TRBD1|TRBV5-1|TRBJ1-6
CASSPGQPNSPLHF
TGCGCCAGCAGCCCGGGACAGCCTAATTCACCCCTCCACTTT
>NA|NA|TRBV6-5|TRBJ1-2
CASSYEQGRHGYTF
TGTGCCAGCAGTTACGAGCAGGGAAGGCATGGCTACACCTTC
>NA|NA|TRBV27|TRBJ1-2
CASSTSSQAVGGYTF
TGTGCCAGCAGTACGAGCTCACAGGCGGTAGGTGGCTACACCTTC
>once|TRBD1|TRBV27|TRBJ2-7
CASSLRQGTYEQYF
TGTGCCAGCAGTCTAAGACAGGGGACCTACGAGCAGTACTTC
>NA|TRBD1|TRBV19|TRBJ2-5
CASSPTGVQETQYF
TGTGCCAGTAGTCCTACAGGGGTCCAAGAGACCCAGTACTTC
>NA|TRBD1|TRBV6-6|TRBJ1-4
CASSHRDSNEKLFF
TGTGCCAGCAGTCACCGGGACAGCAATGAAAAACTGTTTTTT
>NA|NA|TRBV7-2|TRBJ2-3
CASSLDGSTDTQYF
TGTGCCAGCAGCTTAGACGGGAGCACAGATACGCAGTATTTT
>NA|NA|TRBV19|TRBJ2-1
CASSGGSGHYNEQFF
TGTGCCAGTAGTGGCGGTAGCGGACACTACAATGAGCAGTTCTTC
>NA|NA|TRBV6-5|TRBJ2-4
CASRAAGAKNIQYF
TGTGCCAGCAGAGCGGCAGGAGCCAAAAACATTCAGTACTTC
>NA|NA|TRBV19|TRBJ1-1
CASSTQVNTEAFF
TGTGCCAGTAGTACACAGGTAAACACTGAAGCTTTCTTT
>few|NA|TRBV29-1|TRBJ1-2
CSVEQVSDYGYTF
TGCAGCGTTGAACAGGTTTCTGACTATGGCTACACCTTC
>NA|TRBD2|TRBV5-1|TRBJ2-3
CASSLMGGTSTDTQYF
TGCGCCAGCAGCTTGATGGGGGGGACTAGCACAGATACGCAGTATTTT
>once|TRBD2|TRBV19|TRBJ2-3
CASSIAGGVTDTQYF
TGTGCCAGTAGTATTGCGGGAGGGGTCACAGATACGCAGTATTTT
>NA|TRBD2|TRBV12-5|TRBJ2-1
CASRRDYSYNEQFF
TGTGCTAGCCGGAGGGACTACTCCTACAATGAGCAGTTCTTC
>NA|TRBD1|TRBV5-1|TRBJ2-6
CASSATTGGLSGANVLTF
TGCGCCAGCAGCGCAACGACAGGGGGTCTTTCTGGGGCCAACGTCCTGACTTTC
>NA|TRBD1|TRBV9|TRBJ2-2
CASSVDGQGASTGELFF
TGTGCCAGCAGCGTAGACGGACAGGGGGCAAGCACCGGGGAGCTGTTTTTT
>NA|TRBD2|TRBV25-1|TRBJ2-7
CASSPGLAGGIGSYEQYF
TGTGCCAGCAGCCCGGGACTAGCGGGAGGGATTGGGTCCTACGAGCAGTACTTC
>NA|TRBD2|TRBV28|TRBJ2-1
CASSSGLASHEQFF
TGTGCCAGCAGTTCGGGACTAGCGTCCCATGAGCAGTTCTTC
>NA|TRBD1|TRBV4-1|TRBJ2-6
CASSQAGTGFGANVLTF
TGCGCCAGCAGCCAGGCCGGGACAGGATTTGGGGCCAACGTCCTGACTTTC
>NA|TRBD2|TRBV24-1|TRBJ2-1
CATSPSGRVSEQFF
TGTGCCACCAGTCCCAGCGGGAGGGTTAGTGAGCAGTTCTTC
>few|NA|TRBV28|TRBJ2-7
CASSLQQPYEQYF
TGTGCCAGCAGTCTACAGCAGCCCTACGAGCAGTACTTC
>NA|TRBD1|TRBV4-1|TRBJ1-2
CASSQPDRDPNYGYTF
TGCGCCAGCAGCCAGCCCGACAGGGACCCTAACTATGGCTACACCTTC
>once|NA|TRBV28|TRBJ1-5
CASSLSHGNHQPQHF
TGTGCCAGCAGTTTATCCCACGGGAATCATCAGCCCCAGCATTTT
>NA|TRBD1|TRBV28|TRBJ1-2
CASTPTGFGGYTF
TGTGCCAGCACTCCGACAGGGTTCGGCGGCTACACCTTC
>NA|NA|TRBV4-2|TRBJ1-5
CASSQDRRSGQPQHF
TGTGCCAGCAGCCAAGATCGACGGTCGGGTCAGCCCCAGCATTTT
>NA|NA|TRBV5-1|TRBJ2-5
CASSLEGSQTQYF
TGCGCCAGCAGCTTGGAGGGGTCGCAGACCCAGTACTTC
>NA|NA|TRBV24-1|TRBJ1-5
CATSDFPTLSIKPQHF
TGTGCCACCAGTGATTTCCCCACCCTATCCATCAAGCCCCAGCATTTT
>NA|NA|TRBV28|TRBJ2-2
CASSLSGEPNTGELFF
TGTGCCAGCAGTTTATCCGGGGAACCGAACACCGGGGAGCTGTTTTTT
>NA|NA|TRBV2|TRBJ2-7
CASSEVGMYEQYF
TGTGCCAGCAGTGAAGTCGGGATGTACGAGCAGTACTTC
>NA|TRBD2|TRBV7-6|TRBJ2-3
CASSSGLARTDTQYF
TGTGCCAGCAGCTCCGGACTAGCGCGCACAGATACGCAGTATTTT
>once|NA|TRBV6-5|TRBJ1-4
CASRKFATNEKLFF
TGTGCCAGCAGAAAATTCGCAACTAATGAAAAACTGTTTTTT
>NA|NA|TRBV2|TRBJ1-6
CASSEVGGSPLHF
TGTGCCAGCAGTGAAGTCGGGGGTTCACCCCTCCACTTT
>once|NA|TRBV5-6|TRBJ2-5
CASSSWGSRGTQYF
TGTGCCAGCAGCTCATGGGGCAGCCGAGGGACCCAGTACTTC
>NA|NA|TRBV25-1|TRBJ1-6
CASSSGNNSPLHF
TGTGCCAGCAGTTCAGGGAATAATTCACCCCTCCACTTT
>few|TRBD1|TRBV5-1|TRBJ2-5
CASSQGQGRGETQYF
TGCGCCAGCAGCCAGGGACAGGGCCGAGGGGAGACCCAGTACTTC
>NA|NA|TRBV27|TRBJ2-7
CASSSPLGGKREQYF
TGTGCCAGCAGTTCCCCCCTTGGTGGAAAGAGGGAGCAGTACTTC
>NA|TRBD2|TRBV5-5|TRBJ2-5
CASAAGGSETQYF
TGTGCCAGCGCCGCGGGGGGGTCAGAGACCCAGTACTTC
>NA|TRBD1|TRBV5-8|TRBJ1-6
CASSPRAGGNSPLHF
TGTGCCAGCAGCCCCAGGGCAGGGGGCAATTCACCCCTCCACTTT
>NA|NA|TRBV6-5|TRBJ1-1
CASRAAGGDTEAFF
TGTGCCAGCCGGGCGGCGGGGGGGGACACTGAAGCTTTCTTT
>NA|TRBD1|TRBV28|TRBJ1-2
CASSPPGQVNYGYTF
TGTGCCAGCAGTCCACCGGGACAGGTCAACTATGGCTACACCTTC
>NA|TRBD1|TRBV19|TRBJ2-7
CASSIAQGASYEQYF
TGTGCCAGTAGTATAGCACAGGGGGCGTCCTACGAGCAGTACTTC
>once|TRBD2|TRBV15|TRBJ2-3
CATSTGLVTDTQYF
TGTGCCACCAGTACGGGACTAGTAACAGATACGCAGTATTTT
>NA|NA|TRBV6-2/TRBV6-3|TRBJ1-2
CASSYYDSGGYTF
TGTGCCAGCAGTTACTACGACAGTGGTGGCTACACCTTC
>NA|NA|TRBV2|TRBJ1-5
CASSDWSGDQPQHF
TGTGCCAGCAGTGATTGGTCAGGGGATCAGCCCCAGCATTTT